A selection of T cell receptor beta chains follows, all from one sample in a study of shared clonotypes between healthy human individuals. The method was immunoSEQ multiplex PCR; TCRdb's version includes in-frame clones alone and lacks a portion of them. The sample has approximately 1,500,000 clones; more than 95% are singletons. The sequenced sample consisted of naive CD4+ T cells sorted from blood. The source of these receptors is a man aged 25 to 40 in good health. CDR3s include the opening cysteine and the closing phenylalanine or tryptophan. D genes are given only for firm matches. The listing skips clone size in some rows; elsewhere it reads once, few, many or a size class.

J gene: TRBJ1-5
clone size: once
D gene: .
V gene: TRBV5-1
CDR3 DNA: TGCGCCAGCAGCCAGACAGACCCTAGCAATCAGCCCCAGCATTTT
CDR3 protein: CASSQTDPSNQPQHF

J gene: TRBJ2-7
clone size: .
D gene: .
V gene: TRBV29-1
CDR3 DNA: TGCAGCGTCGCGGCAATTTATGGCCGCGAGCAGTACTTC
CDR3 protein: CSVAAIYGREQYF

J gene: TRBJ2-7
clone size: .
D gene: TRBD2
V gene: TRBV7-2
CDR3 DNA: TGTGCCAGCAGCTTAGCAGGGACTAGCGGGGCCTACGAGCAGTACTTC
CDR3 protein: CASSLAGTSGAYEQYF

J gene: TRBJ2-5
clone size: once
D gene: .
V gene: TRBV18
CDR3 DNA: TGTGCCAGCTCCCTCATGGAGACCCAGTACTTC
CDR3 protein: CASSLMETQYF

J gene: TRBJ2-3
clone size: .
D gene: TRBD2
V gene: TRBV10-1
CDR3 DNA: TGCGCCAGCAGTGGGACTAGATTAAGAGATACGCAGTATTTT
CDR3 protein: CASSGTRLRDTQYF

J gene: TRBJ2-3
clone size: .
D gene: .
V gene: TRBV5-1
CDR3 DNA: TGCGCCAGCAGCGGTGACACAGATACGCAGTATTTT
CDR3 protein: CASSGDTDTQYF

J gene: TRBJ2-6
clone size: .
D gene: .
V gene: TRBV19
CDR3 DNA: TGTGCCAGTAGTGTCCCCGGTGGGGCCAACGTCCTGACTTTC
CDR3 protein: CASSVPGGANVLTF

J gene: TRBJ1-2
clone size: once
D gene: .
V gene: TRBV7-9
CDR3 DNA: TGTGCCAGCAGCTTAGGGACAGTTGGCTACACCTTC
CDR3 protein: CASSLGTVGYTF

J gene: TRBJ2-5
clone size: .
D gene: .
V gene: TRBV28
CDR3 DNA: TGTGCCAGCAGCCGACAGCGTTCACAAGAGACCCAGTACTTC
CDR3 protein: CASSRQRSQETQYF

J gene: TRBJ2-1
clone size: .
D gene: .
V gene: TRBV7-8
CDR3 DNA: TGTGCCAGCAGCTTAGAAGGGGTGGGAGACACTTACAATGAGCAGTTCTTC
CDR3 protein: CASSLEGVGDTYNEQFF

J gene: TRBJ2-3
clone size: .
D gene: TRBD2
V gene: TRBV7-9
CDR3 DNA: TGTGCCAGCAGCTTCGGACTAGCGAGATCAGATACGCAGTATTTT
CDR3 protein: CASSFGLARSDTQYF

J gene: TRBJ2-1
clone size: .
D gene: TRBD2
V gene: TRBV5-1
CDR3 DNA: TGCGCCAGCAGCTTGGGAGGCGGGAGCTACAATGAGCAGTTCTTC
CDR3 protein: CASSLGGGSYNEQFF

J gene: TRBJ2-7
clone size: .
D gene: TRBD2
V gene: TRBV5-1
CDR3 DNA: TGCGCCAGCAGTCCGCTAGCGGCCCTCTCCTACGAGCAGTACTTC
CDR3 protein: CASSPLAALSYEQYF

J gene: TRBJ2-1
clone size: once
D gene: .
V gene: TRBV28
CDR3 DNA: TGTGCCAGCAGCGTCCCCAGGCCCTACAATGAGCAGTTCTTC
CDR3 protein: CASSVPRPYNEQFF

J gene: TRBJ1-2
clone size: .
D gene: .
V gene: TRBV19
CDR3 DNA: TGTGCCAGTAGTACGGATGGGACTAAACCCTTGAGCTACACCTTC
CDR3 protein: CASSTDGTKPLSYTF

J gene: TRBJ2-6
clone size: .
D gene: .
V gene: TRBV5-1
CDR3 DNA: TGCGCCACCAGGGTCGCGCTCTCTGGGGCCAACGTCCTGACTTTC
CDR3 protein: CATRVALSGANVLTF

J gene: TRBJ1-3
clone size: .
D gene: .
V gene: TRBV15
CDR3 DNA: TGTGCCACCGCCCCCCGCTCTGGAAACACCATATATTTT
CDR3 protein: CATAPRSGNTIYF

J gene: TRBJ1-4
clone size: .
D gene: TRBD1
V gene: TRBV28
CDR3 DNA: TGTGCCAGCAGTTTTAACAGGGGAGATGAAAAACTGTTTTTT
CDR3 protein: CASSFNRGDEKLFF

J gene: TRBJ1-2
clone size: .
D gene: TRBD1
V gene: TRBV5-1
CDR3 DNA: TGCGCCAGCAGCGCCCTGACAGGGGCAAACCATGGCTACACCTTC
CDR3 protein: CASSALTGANHGYTF

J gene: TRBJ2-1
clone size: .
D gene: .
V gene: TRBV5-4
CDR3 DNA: TGTGCCAGCAGCACCGGACTGCCCCAGCCGGGTGAGCAGTTCTTC
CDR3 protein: CASSTGLPQPGEQFF

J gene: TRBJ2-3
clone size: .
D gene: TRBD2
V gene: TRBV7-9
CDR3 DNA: TGTGCCAGCAGCCCTGTGCCGAGGACTAGCACCACAGATACGCAGTATTTT
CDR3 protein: CASSPVPRTSTTDTQYF

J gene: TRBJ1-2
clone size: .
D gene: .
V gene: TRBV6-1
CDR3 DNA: TGTGCCAGCAGCGCAGGGAACTATGGCTACACCTTC
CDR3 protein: CASSAGNYGYTF

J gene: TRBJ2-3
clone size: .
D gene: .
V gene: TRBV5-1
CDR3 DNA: TGCGCCAGCAGTATAGCGGTATCTAGCACAGATACGCAGTATTTT
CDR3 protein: CASSIAVSSTDTQYF

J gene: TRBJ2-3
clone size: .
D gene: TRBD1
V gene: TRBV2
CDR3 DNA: TGTGCCAGCACGGGACAGGGGATCACAGATACGCAGTATTTT
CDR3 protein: CASTGQGITDTQYF

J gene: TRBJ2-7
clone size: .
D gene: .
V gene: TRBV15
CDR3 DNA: TGTGCCACCAGCAGAGAATCGGGAGCCTACGAGCAGTACTTC
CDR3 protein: CATSRESGAYEQYF

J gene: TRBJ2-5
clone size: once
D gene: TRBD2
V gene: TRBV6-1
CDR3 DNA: TGTGCCACCTTGGGACTAGCGGAAGAGACCCAGTACTTC
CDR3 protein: CATLGLAEETQYF